A single sample gave rise to the 27 T cell receptor beta chains below, sequenced in a study of technical replicates of blood from several donors. Generated by immunoSEQ multiplex PCR, the TCRdb table keeps only in-frame clones and is missing some. The sample includes tens of thousands of clones, 94% of them seen just once. The source material was T cells isolated from PBMCs. These receptors were collected from a human donor in good health.

This clone showed up just once. The rearrangement joins TRBV25-1 to TRBJ2-1; perhaps TRBD1 as D (5 bases). Germline V CDR1 and CDR2: MGHDK, SYGVNS. V shed 1 base and J shed 15 bases, with 19 bases lying between them. The CDR3 runs to 14 residues. The CDR3 sequence is CASSEWRRTPGLFF. The CDR3 nucleotides read TGTGCCAGCAGTGAATGGAGAAGGACCCCAGGGCTGTTCTTC.

The chain combines TRBV2 with TRBJ2-3, with TRBD2 matching 7 bases. J was trimmed by 1 base and V by 8 bases; bases with no gene match: 9. The germline CDR1 and CDR2 sequences are SNHLY and FYNNEI. The CDR3 is 15 amino acids. CDR3 in DNA: TGTGCCAGCCTTGGGACTAACCTACGCACAGATACGCAGTATTTT. Its protein is CASLGTNLRTDTQYF.

This chain connects TRBV5-1 to TRBJ1-2; D remains ambiguous. Germline loops: CDR1 SGHRS, CDR2 YFSETQ. This CDR3 contains 14 residues. Between the trimmed V and J ends, which lost 0 bases and 4 bases, there was a span of 10 bases. The CDR3 nucleotides read TGCGCCAGCAGCTTGGTCGGAGAATTCTATGGCTACACCTTC. Its translation is CASSLVGEFYGYTF.

The chain uses TRBV27 and TRBJ1-3; D gene uncertain. The CDR3 length is 13 residues. The ends were cut back, 9 bases at V and 0 bases at J, with 9 bases in the middle. Germline CDR1 and CDR2: MNHEY and SMNVEV (reference sequence). The CDR3 DNA reads TGTGCCAGTCGTCCTCCCTCTGGAAACACCATATATTTT. Translation: CASRPPSGNTIYF.

The V gene is TRBV11-2, the J gene TRBJ1-5; no clear D gene. The germline CDR1 and CDR2 sequences are SGHAT and FQNNGV. The CDR3 spans 13 residues. V was trimmed by 0 bases and J by 4 bases, leaving 4 bases between them. The CDR3 DNA is TGTGCCAGCAGCTTAGATAAAAATCAGCCCCAGCATTTT. Translated: CASSLDKNQPQHF.

The chain carries TRBV11-2 and TRBJ2-3, with D possibly being TRBD2 (6 bases). V gave up 1 base and J gave up 8 bases, with 16 bases separating them. The germline CDR1 and CDR2 sequences are SGHAT and FQNNGV. This CDR3 spans 15 amino acids. Here the CDR3 DNA reads TGTGCCAGCAGCTTAGTCGCGGAGGGCGCGGGTACGCAGTATTTT. Encoded protein: CASSLVAEGAGTQYF.

The genes are TRBV10-3 and TRBJ2-2; 13 bases fit TRBD2. After removal of 6 bases from V and 3 bases from J, the junction contained 13 bases not matched to a gene. The CDR3 is 19 amino acids. The germline V gene encodes CDR1 ENHRY and CDR2 SYGVKD. CDR3 DNA: TGTGCCATCAGCAATGCCGGGACTAGCGGGATTTTGGACACCGGGGAGCTGTTTTTT. Translating it yields CAISNAGTSGILDTGELFF.

The V and J genes are TRBV7-9 and TRBJ1-1; D not resolved. The germline gives CDR1 SEHNR, CDR2 FQNEAQ (reference sequence). CDR3 length: 14 residues. V lost 5 bases and J lost 4, with 14 bases in between. The CDR3: CASSPGVGSTEAFF. The CDR3 DNA follows: TGTGCCAGCAGCCCCGGGGTTGGATCCACTGAAGCTTTCTTT.

The gene calls are TRBV30 and TRBJ2-7; D might be TRBD2 (7 bases). V dropped 2 bases and J dropped 10 bases, with 18 bases sitting between them. The germline gives CDR1 GTSNPN, CDR2 SVGIG (reference sequence). The CDR3 runs 13 residues. CDR3 sequence reads: CAWSLRTGRDQYF. The CDR3 DNA sequence: TGTGCCTGGAGTCTAAGAACAGGGAGGGATCAGTACTTC. The full variable domain, with the rest looked up from reference TRBV30 and TRBJ2-7, is SQTIHQWPATLVQPVGSPLSLECTVEGTSNPNLYWYRQAAGRGLQLLFYSVGIGQISSEVPQNLSASRPQDRQFILSSKKLLLSDSGFYLCAWSLRTGRDQYFGPGTRLTVT.

The rearrangement joins TRBV18 to TRBJ2-1; D is possibly TRBD1 (6 bases). The CDR3 loop spans 13 amino acids. Germline V gene data show CDR1 as KGHSH and CDR2 as LQKENI. V lost 4 bases, J lost 5 bases, and 9 bases lay in between. This chain's CDR3 is CASSQGQDNEQFF. The DNA for the CDR3 is TGTGCCAGCTCACAGGGACAAGACAATGAGCAGTTCTTC.

This clone turned up a few times. The chain uses TRBV10-3 and TRBJ1-1; no firm D call. Germline-derived CDR1 and CDR2 are ENHRY and SYGVKD. The CDR3 sequence is 9 residues long. CDR3 residues: CLRAREAFF. The CDR3 DNA is TGTCTTAGAGCACGGGAAGCTTTCTTT.

This chain's CDR3 is CSVGGGIYEQYF. The CDR3 DNA reads as TGCAGCGTTGGGGGGGGGATCTACGAGCAGTACTTC. The rearrangement links TRBV29-1 to TRBJ2-7; TRBD2 matches 7 bases. V shed 4 bases, J shed 3 bases, and the junction held 3 bases outside the gene matches. There are 12 residues in the CDR3. Germline V CDR1 and CDR2: SQVTM, ANQGSEA.

The genes are TRBV27 and TRBJ2-5; 10 nucleotides align to TRBD1. Looked up from germline, CDR1 is MNHEY and CDR2 is SMNVEV (reference sequence). The CDR3 consists of 13 residues. V shed 11 bases and J 3 bases; nucleotides not matched to a gene: 6. CDR3 bases: TGTGCCTCGCGGGACAGGGGCGAAGAGACCCAGTACTTC. It translates to CASRDRGEETQYF.

This chain uses TRBV11-1 with TRBJ1-1; 8 bases are shared with TRBD1. This CDR3 region has 14 residues. V was clipped by 5 bases and J by 4 bases; unmatched bases: 6. The V gene's germline CDR1 is SGHAT and CDR2 FQDESV (reference sequence). CDR3 sequence: CASSDITGGTEAFF. CDR3 bases: TGTGCCAGCAGCGATATCACAGGGGGCACTGAAGCTTTCTTT.

This clone was detected only once. The chain carries TRBV19 and TRBJ2-1; no firm D call. The CDR3 consists of 14 residues. Germline V gene data show CDR1 as LNHDA and CDR2 as SQIVND (reference sequence). V was clipped by 3 bases and J by 3 bases, with 9 bases between them. The CDR3 loop reads CASSMRLHYNEQFF. CDR3 in DNA: TGTGCCAGTAGTATGAGGCTTCACTACAATGAGCAGTTCTTC.

The rearrangement uses TRBV5-1 and TRBJ1-3; 8 nucleotides line up with TRBD1. The V segment lost 0 bases and the J segment 0 bases; nucleotides outside the gene matches: 2. The CDR3 consists of 16 residues. The germline CDR1 and CDR2 sequences are SGHRS and YFSETQ. CDR3: CASSLGDRSSGNTIYF. CDR3 in DNA: TGCGCCAGCAGCTTGGGGGACAGGAGCTCTGGAAACACCATATATTTT.

The chain links TRBV11-3 to TRBJ1-1, with 7 nucleotides matching TRBD1. This CDR3 has 15 residues. Germline V gene lookup returns CDR1 SGHNT and CDR2 YENEEA. Trimming removed 3 bases from V and 7 bases from J; junction bases left unmatched: 11. CDR3 in amino acids: CASSFLRAGGNEAFF. CDR3 bases: TGTGCCAGCAGCTTCCTACGTGCAGGGGGAAATGAAGCTTTCTTT.

The V call is TRBV5-6, the J call TRBJ1-2, with 7 nucleotides matching TRBD1. Per the germline V gene, CDR1 is SGHDT and CDR2 is YYEEEE. Trimming took 7 bases from V and 4 from J; bases not matched to a gene: 19. CDR3 length: 17 amino acids. The CDR3 sequence is CASALPRQDRMFYGYTF. Here the CDR3 DNA reads TGTGCCAGCGCCCTACCCCGGCAGGACAGGATGTTCTATGGCTACACCTTC.

This rearrangement joins TRBV4-1 to TRBJ1-4; D remains ambiguous. The length of the CDR3 is 15 residues. Trimming left V 4 bases short and J 5 bases short, with 14 bases between. The germline gives CDR1 MGHRA, CDR2 YSYEKL. CDR3 in amino acids: CASSPPRERNEKLFF. In DNA, the CDR3 is TGCGCCAGCAGCCCCCCCCGGGAGAGGAATGAAAAACTGTTTTTT.

The V call is TRBV7-9, the J call TRBJ2-1; TRBD1 is a possible D gene (6 bases). Germline V lookup: CDR1 SEHNR, CDR2 FQNEAQ (reference sequence). Trimming removed 5 bases from V and 1 base from J, with 18 bases in between. The CDR3 consists of 17 residues. CDR3 protein: CASSPRATGQSYNEQFF. CDR3 in DNA: TGTGCCAGCAGCCCCCGGGCCACAGGGCAGTCCTACAATGAGCAGTTCTTC.

The chain joins TRBV7-3 to TRBJ2-7; perhaps TRBD1 as D (5 bases). The CDR3 length is 12 residues. Looked up from germline, CDR1 is SGHTA and CDR2 is FQGTGA. V was shortened by 4 bases and J by 12 bases, with 16 bases between the two germline ends. DNA of the CDR3: TGTGCCAGCAGCTCCCCAGAAGGGGTGGCGTACTTC. Residues: CASSSPEGVAYF.

The chain joins TRBV27 to TRBJ1-2; D gene uncertain. The V and J ends lost 10 bases and 5 bases respectively, with 14 bases between them. The CDR3 totals 12 residues. CDR1 MNHEY and CDR2 SMNVEV come from the germline V gene (reference sequence). In DNA form, the CDR3 reads TGTGCCACCGCACACACGGAGTATGGCTACACCTTC. Amino acid sequence: CATAHTEYGYTF.

The J gene is TRBJ2-7, the V gene TRBV27; D is perhaps TRBD1 (6 bases). Germline-derived CDR1 and CDR2 are MNHEY and SMNVEV (reference sequence). CDR3 length: 13 residues. Trimming took 3 bases from V and 3 from J, leaving 9 bases between them. The CDR3 DNA is TGTGCCAGCAGTTTCATACAGGGCTACGAGCAGTACTTC. Translated: CASSFIQGYEQYF.

The chain couples TRBV7-6 to TRBJ2-2, with 11 bases lining up with TRBD2. Germline lookup yields CDR1 SGHVS and CDR2 FNYEAQ. The CDR3 runs to 16 residues. J was trimmed by 5 bases and V by 1 base; bases with no gene match: 3. CDR3 region: CASSLGASGRTGELFF. As DNA, the CDR3 is TGTGCCAGCAGCTTAGGGGCTAGCGGGAGGACCGGGGAGCTGTTTTTT.

The gene calls are TRBV11-1 and TRBJ1-1; D gene ambiguous. Trimming removed 1 base from V and 0 bases from J, with 6 bases in between. Germline V lookup: CDR1 SGHAT, CDR2 FQDESV (reference sequence). CDR3 length: 14 residues. CDR3 residues: CASSLDNMNTEAFF. CDR3 DNA: TGTGCCAGCAGCTTAGATAACATGAACACTGAAGCTTTCTTT. Filled out from reference TRBV11-1 and TRBJ1-1, the complete variable domain reads EAEVAQSPRYKITEKSQAVAFWCDPISGHATLYWYRQILGQGPELLVQFQDESVVDDSQLPKDRFSAERLKGVDSTLKIQPAELGDSAMYLCASSLDNMNTEAFFGQGTRLTVV.

The V call is TRBV7-2, the J call TRBJ1-2, with D possibly being TRBD1 (5 bases). There are 14 residues in the CDR3. V dropped 2 bases and J dropped 6 bases, with 13 bases sitting between them. Looked up from germline, CDR1 is SGHTA and CDR2 is FQGNSA. The CDR3 loop is CASSLNVGGDGYTF. The CDR3 region has the DNA TGTGCCAGCAGCTTAAATGTGGGGGGGGATGGCTACACCTTC.

The genes are TRBV9 and TRBJ2-1, with TRBD2 as a possible D gene (5 bases). From germline, CDR1 is SGDLS and CDR2 YYNGEE. The CDR3 is made up of 16 amino acids. V was pared by 3 bases and J by 0 bases, with 13 bases between. The CDR3 nucleotides are TGTGCCAGCAGCGCAAGTCCGGGGAGCTCCTACAATGAGCAGTTCTTC. Amino acid sequence: CASSASPGSSYNEQFF.